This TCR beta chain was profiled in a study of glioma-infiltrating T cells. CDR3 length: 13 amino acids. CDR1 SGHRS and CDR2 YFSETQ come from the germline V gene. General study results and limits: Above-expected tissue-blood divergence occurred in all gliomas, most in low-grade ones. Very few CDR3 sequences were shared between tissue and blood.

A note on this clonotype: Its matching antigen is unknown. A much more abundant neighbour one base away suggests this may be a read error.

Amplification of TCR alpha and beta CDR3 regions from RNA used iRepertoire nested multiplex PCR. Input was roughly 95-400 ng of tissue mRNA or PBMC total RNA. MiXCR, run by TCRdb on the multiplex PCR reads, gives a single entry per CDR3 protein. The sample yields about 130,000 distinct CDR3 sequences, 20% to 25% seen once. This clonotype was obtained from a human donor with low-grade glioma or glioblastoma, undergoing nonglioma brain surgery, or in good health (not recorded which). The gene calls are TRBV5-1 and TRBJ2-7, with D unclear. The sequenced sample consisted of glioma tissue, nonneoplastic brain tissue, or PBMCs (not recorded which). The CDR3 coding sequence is TGCGCCAGCAGCTTTCTCCAGACCTACGAGCATTACTTC. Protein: CASSFLQTYEHYF.